The clone carrying this TCR beta chain was observed a few times. The data derive from a study of beta chain features in type 1 diabetes. Study-wide context: Healthy donors, compared against patients, showed similar age, gender and cell yields.

The sequenced template was cDNA made from the entire isolated RNA. Read counts averaged approximately 3.3 million for samples of naive, central memory and regulatory T cells. Profiled with immunoSEQ multiplex PCR; TCRdb holds only in-frame clones, not every one. The data contain about 330,000 clones, around 10% of them singletons. CD4+ naive, central memory, regulatory and stem cell-like memory cells were sorted via CD45RO/CCR7/CD25/CD127/CD95/CD27. Germline V gene sequence: CDR1 SGHNT, CDR2 YYREEE (reference sequence). V lost 4 bases and J lost 4; bases outside the gene matches: 6. There are 14 residues in the CDR3.

The sequenced sample was naive CD4+ T cells from blood. V and J are TRBV5-4 and TRBJ2-3, with 7 bases lining up with TRBD2. This sequence originates from a woman younger than 45 in good health. CDR3 coding DNA: TGTGCCAGCAGCGGGAGGGCCGTCGCAGATACGCAGTATTTT. Translating gives CASSGRAVADTQYF.